This TCR beta chain emerged from a study of blood T cell repertoires in acute mononucleosis (dated by TCRdb to the early 2020s). About the study as a whole: Convalescent samples, representing the memory response, were collected 5 to 8 months after the acute presentation. The mean blood EBV load was around 4 log10 genome copies per million B cells in acute infection and approximately 2.4 at convalescence. Overall study outcomes, separate from this receptor: Both chains appeared to be involved in GLC-BM selection, with public TCRbeta motifs on BV14-BJ2 and BV20-BJ1 being observed alongside a TCRalpha motif on AV5-AJ31. With just three donors in the cohort, the group averages were based on very few individuals. Low acute-to-convalescent clonotype overlap might partly reflect sampling error, because only a fraction of each donor's blood was analyzed. Although only 8% to 9% of unique acute clonotypes carried over into convalescence, these persisting clonotypes made up most of the response, and the remainder were seemingly replaced by new, diverse de novo clonotypes.

Turning to this clone: The record has no base qualities; no much larger clone is one base away.

Taken with the paper, the label for time point translates to: convalescence about 6 months (5-8 months) after acute presentation (visit 7). CD8 T cell responses to two immunodominant EBV epitopes, BRLF1 109 (YVL-BR) and BMLF1 280 (GLC-BM), were tracked in the study over primary infection. Primary EBV infection was indicated by a positive serum heterophile antibody test and EBV viral capsid antigen-specific IgM. As a first step, magnetic positive selection (MACS) was used to enrich total CD8 T cells from the PBMCs. A FACSAria III was used to sort live CD3+ CD8+ tetramer+ cells to over 95% purity. A PE-conjugated tetramer loaded with the BMLF1 280-288 peptide was used for cell sorting. At both acute infection and convalescence, EBV epitope-specific CD8 T cells were tetramer-sorted, and the TCR repertoires of those cells were deep-sequenced directly ex vivo. The donors were a few individuals between about 18 and 29 years old who had clinical acute infectious mononucleosis and laboratory evidence of primary EBV infection. Heparinized peripheral blood was collected when donors presented clinically with mononucleosis symptoms and again about 6 months afterward. Ficoll-Paque density gradient centrifugation was used to isolate PBMCs.

For TCR profiling, total RNA from no fewer than 10,000 sorted tetramer+ CD8 T cells was reverse transcribed into cDNA. PCR amplification of CDR3 regions used primers annealing to V and J regions and added unique molecular identifiers so that templates could be tracked. Profiling of the TCRalpha and TCRbeta chains was done on the immunoSEQ platform, including the sequencing and error-correction standards of that platform. In the paper's pipeline: Clonal copy numbers were corrected for sequencing and PCR errors, and IMGT conventions were followed to define CDR3s. Analysis was restricted to productive rearrangements and performed with immunoSEQ Analyzer versions 2.0 and 3.0, while gene-pairing frequencies underwent further processing in Microsoft Excel. Circos plots were used to visualize V-J pairings, and MEME plus a custom motifSearch program were used to find CDR3 motifs. The OLGA algorithm was used to calculate the probability of generation of TCR sequences. Clonotypes seen at both visits were designated persistent, clonotypes seen only acutely were designated nonpersistent, and clonotypes seen only at convalescence were designated de novo. An amino acid clonotype used by more than one donor was defined as a public TCR. TCRdb carries this immuneACCESS record with in-frame sequences only. Its versions omit some clonotypes, under half of them owing to an unresolved V gene in the studies checked, with the rest unexplained. That table gives V, J and clone size, and the DNA gave D and trimming. Within this sample are about 1,700 clones, with roughly a quarter of them counted one time only. The top ten constitute under 25% of the sample.

At the junction V is shortened by 6 bases and J by 6 bases; bases outside the gene matches: 7. According to the germline V gene, CDR1 reads SGHAT and CDR2 reads FQNNGV. CDR3 length: 15 amino acids, cysteine to phenylalanine. Only the CDR3 DNA is retained, 45 bases long and in frame from the first base. This receptor chain uses TRBV11-2 and TRBJ2-3; 12 central nucleotides agree with TRBD2. Sample: EBV GLC epitope tetramer+ CD8+ T cells sorted from PBMCs, taken during convalescence from infectious mononucleosis. The cell subset or site label of this sample denotes: CD8 T cells binding tetramer with EBV BMLF1 280-288 peptide (GLC-BM). The receptor was derived from a woman aged 18-29 years with infectious mononucleosis caused by EBV. CDR3 protein: CASSPTSGSGDTQYF. The DNA is as follows: TGTGCCAGCAGTCCGACTAGCGGGAGTGGCGATACGCAGTATTTT.